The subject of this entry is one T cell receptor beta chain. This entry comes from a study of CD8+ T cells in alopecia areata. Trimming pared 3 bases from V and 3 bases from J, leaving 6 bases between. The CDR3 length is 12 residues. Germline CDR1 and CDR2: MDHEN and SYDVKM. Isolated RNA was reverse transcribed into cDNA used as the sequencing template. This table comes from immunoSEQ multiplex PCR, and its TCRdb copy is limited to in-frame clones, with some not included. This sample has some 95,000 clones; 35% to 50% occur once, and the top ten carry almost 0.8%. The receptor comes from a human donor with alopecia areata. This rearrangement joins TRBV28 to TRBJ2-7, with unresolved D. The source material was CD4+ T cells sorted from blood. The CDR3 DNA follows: TGTGCCAGCAGTTTGTCAGACTACGAGCAGTACTTC. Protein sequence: CASSLSDYEQYF. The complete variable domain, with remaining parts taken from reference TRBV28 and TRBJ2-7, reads DVKVTQSSRYLVKRTGEKVFLECVQDMDHENMFWYRQDPGLGLRLIYFSYDVKMKEKGDIPEGYSVSREKKERFSLILESASTNQTSMYLCASSLSDYEQYFGPGTRLTVT.